What follows are 24 T cell receptor beta chains derived from one specimen sequenced in a study of beta chain features in type 1 diabetes. The whole isolated RNA underwent reverse transcription, so sequencing captured expressed TCRB transcripts. Some clones are missing from TCRdb's copy, which holds only in-frame ones; the method was immunoSEQ multiplex PCR. This sample has 500,000 to 700,000 clones, with roughly a sixth found just once. Sequences were obtained from naive CD4+ T cells from blood. The receptor source for this set is a man younger than 35 in good health.

V and J are TRBV18 and TRBJ2-5, with 10 bases matching TRBD2. The CDR3 extends over 16 amino acids. Germline trimming cut 1 base from V and 5 bases from J; bases unmatched to any gene: 7. CDR1 and CDR2 from the germline V gene are KGHSH and LQKENI. CDR3 coding DNA: TGTGCCAGCTCACCACAGCGGCTAGCGGGGGTGGAGACCCAGTACTTC. It translates to CASSPQRLAGVETQYF. The variable domain in full, with the rest retrieved from reference TRBV18 and TRBJ2-5, is NAGVMQNPRHLVRRRGQEARLRCSPMKGHSHVYWYRQLPEEGLKFMVYLQKENIIDESGMPKERFSAEFPKEGPSILRIQQVVRGDSAAYFCASSPQRLAGVETQYFGPGTRLLVL.

This chain links TRBV23-1 with TRBJ2-3; D remains ambiguous. TRBV23-1 is identified as an open reading frame with a role that is uncertain. This CDR3 has 9 residues. The germline V and J ends were trimmed by 8 bases and 10 bases, with 7 bases remaining between them. The CDR3 region has the DNA TGCGCCAGCGGGTCTCCGCAGTATTTT. Translating it yields CASGSPQYF.

The chain links TRBV6-5 to TRBJ1-5, with no clear D. The V gene's germline CDR1 is MNHEY and CDR2 SVGAGI. The CDR3 totals 15 residues. With 0 bases removed from V and 9 bases from J, the gap between germline ends came to 15 bases. CDR3 bases: TGTGCCAGCAGTTACTCGAGAGGCCCAGATCGGCCCCAGCATTTT. This sequence encodes CASSYSRGPDRPQHF.

This clone showed up just a few times. V gene TRBV10-3 combines with J gene TRBJ1-2, with 8 bases matching TRBD1. V shed 1 base, J shed 4 bases, and the junction held 8 bases outside the gene matches. In germline, CDR1 is ENHRY, CDR2 SYGVKD. CDR3 length equals 16 residues. Here the CDR3 reads CAISELPQGALYGYTF. DNA of the CDR3: TGTGCCATCAGTGAGTTGCCCCAGGGGGCCCTCTATGGCTACACCTTC.

This clone was seen a handful of times. This chain uses TRBV25-1 with TRBJ1-4; 8 bases match TRBD1. The germline V gene has CDR1 MGHDK and CDR2 SYGVNS. CDR3 length equals 14 residues. The ends lost 4 bases at V and 8 bases at J; junction bases unmatched: 6. The CDR3 protein is CASSVQGGSEKLFF. CDR3 sequence (DNA): TGTGCCAGCAGTGTACAGGGGGGGTCGGAAAAACTGTTTTTT.

This clone has more than one count but fewer than ten. CDR3 residues: CASSQESVSYEQYF. CDR3 DNA sequence: TGCGCCAGCAGCCAAGAATCCGTATCCTACGAGCAGTACTTC. This chain connects TRBV4-1 to TRBJ2-7; no firm D call. The germline gives CDR1 MGHRA, CDR2 YSYEKL. V was shortened by 0 bases and J by 1 base, with 7 bases between the two germline ends. The CDR3 spans 14 residues.

The CDR3 is CASSYTRQGPYEQYF. CDR3 coding DNA: TGTGCCAGCAGTTACACCCGACAGGGACCCTACGAGCAGTACTTC. V and J are TRBV6-5 and TRBJ2-7; TRBD1 aligns across 7 bases. Germline V CDR1 and CDR2: MNHEY, SVGAGI. V was pared by 2 bases and J by 2 bases, with 6 bases of the junction left unmatched. This CDR3 contains 15 residues.

This clone has more than one count but fewer than ten. This rearrangement joins TRBV5-1 to TRBJ2-3; D tentatively reads TRBD1 or TRBD2 (6 bases each). The V gene's germline CDR1 is SGHRS and CDR2 YFSETQ. The V end lost 0 bases, the J end lost 3 bases, and 14 bases lay between the germline ends. The CDR3 extends over 16 amino acids. CDR3 in amino acids: CASSLEARRGTDTQYF. The DNA of the CDR3 is TGCGCCAGCAGCTTGGAGGCTAGGAGGGGGACAGATACGCAGTATTTT.

The CDR3, as DNA: TGCGCCAGCAGCGCGGGACGAAGCTCCTACGAGCAGTACTTC. This sequence encodes CASSAGRSSYEQYF. The chain combines TRBV5-1 with TRBJ2-7, with D possibly matching TRBD2 (6 bases). V was pared by 4 bases and J by 0 bases, with 11 bases between. The germline CDR1 and CDR2 sequences are SGHRS and YFSETQ. The CDR3 is 14 residues long. The full variable domain, in which reference TRBV5-1 and TRBJ2-7 provide the parts outside the CDR3, is KAGVTQTPRYLIKTRGQQVTLSCSPISGHRSVSWYQQTPGQGLQFLFEYFSETQRNKGNFPGRFSGRQFSNSRSEMNVSTLELGDSALYLCASSAGRSSYEQYFGPGTRLTVT.

Only a few counts were recorded for this clone. V gene TRBV5-1 combines with J gene TRBJ2-1; 9 bases fit TRBD1. The V gene end was trimmed by 4 bases and the J gene end by 9 bases; junction bases not matched to a gene: 11. Germline V gene sequence: CDR1 SGHRS, CDR2 YFSETQ. This CDR3 has 15 amino acids. Here the CDR3 reads CASSRPGTGIGEQFF. The CDR3 coding sequence is TGCGCCAGCAGCCGTCCCGGGACAGGGATCGGTGAGCAGTTCTTC.

There are a few counts of this clone. The chain couples TRBV29-1 to TRBJ2-3; 8 nucleotides agree with TRBD2. The CDR3 runs 14 residues. The germline V gene encodes CDR1 SQVTM and CDR2 ANQGSEA. Losses at the gene ends were 3 bases for V and 4 bases for J; bases not matched to a gene: 6. CDR3 residues: CSVDHGGAADTQYF. CDR3 in DNA: TGCAGCGTTGACCACGGGGGGGCCGCAGATACGCAGTATTTT.

The chain combines TRBV7-9 with TRBJ2-7; the D gene could be TRBD1 or TRBD2 (5 bases each). The CDR3 length is 13 residues. Germline CDR1 is SEHNR and CDR2 is FQNEAQ (reference sequence). Between the trimmed V and J ends, which lost 6 bases and 0 bases, there was a span of 9 bases. For the CDR3, the DNA is TGTGCCAGCAGGGGACGGGACTCCTACGAGCAGTACTTC. Amino acids: CASRGRDSYEQYF. The variable domain in full, with the rest retrieved from reference TRBV7-9 and TRBJ2-7, is DTGVSQNPRHKITKRGQNVTFRCDPISEHNRLYWYRQTLGQGPEFLTYFQNEAQLEKSRLLSDRFSAERPKGSFSTLEIQRTEQGDSAMYLCASRGRDSYEQYFGPGTRLTVT.

This clone turned up a few times. The CDR3 is CASRPPGLAPYNEQFF. The CDR3 DNA follows: TGTGCCAGCAGACCCCCGGGACTAGCGCCTTACAATGAGCAGTTCTTC. The chain combines TRBV28 with TRBJ2-1, with TRBD2 matching 10 bases. Losses at the gene ends were 6 bases for V and 4 bases for J; bases not matched to a gene: 9. Germline loops: CDR1 MDHEN, CDR2 SYDVKM. This CDR3 contains 16 residues.

The gene calls are TRBV27 and TRBJ2-7, with 14 positions matching TRBD2. J gave up 6 bases and V 4 bases, and 5 bases lay outside the gene matches. Germline values: CDR1 MNHEY, CDR2 SMNVEV (reference sequence). The length of the CDR3 is 15 residues. CDR3 sequence reads: CASSSRLAGGSEQYF. CDR3 coding DNA: TGTGCCAGCAGTTCCCGACTAGCGGGGGGGAGCGAGCAGTACTTC.

CDR3 sequence (DNA): TGTGCCAGCAAGGGCGGCGGGGGCCTCAATGAGCAGTTCTTC. Its protein is CASKGGGGLNEQFF. The V call is TRBV28, the J call TRBJ2-1; tentatively, D is TRBD2 (7 bases). Looked up from germline, CDR1 is MDHEN and CDR2 is SYDVKM. Trimming took 7 bases from V and 6 from J, leaving 16 bases between them. This CDR3 is 14 amino acids long.

This clone was seen a handful of times. V and J are TRBV28 and TRBJ1-4; 7 bases match TRBD1. CDR1 and CDR2 from the germline V gene are MDHEN and SYDVKM. CDR3 length: 16 residues. V was pared by 6 bases and J by 10 bases, with 17 bases of the junction left unmatched. CDR3 region: CASRLTGTVGFGKLFF. As DNA, the CDR3 is TGTGCCAGCAGACTAACCGGGACAGTAGGATTTGGAAAACTGTTTTTT.

In its sample, this clone was seen a few times. This chain uses TRBV19 with TRBJ1-2, with D perhaps matching TRBD1 (6 bases). The CDR3 is 13 residues long. Germline V gene sequence: CDR1 LNHDA, CDR2 SQIVND (reference sequence). Trimming stripped 4 bases from V and 7 bases from J, with 13 bases between. Here the CDR3 DNA reads TGTGCCAGTAGTAGACGACAGGCTCGTGGCTACACCTTC. It translates to CASSRRQARGYTF.

This sequence joins TRBV5-1 and TRBJ2-7; unclear D gene. The CDR3 runs to 14 residues. V was shortened by 4 bases and J by 3 bases, with 14 bases between the two germline ends. Germline assignment: CDR1 SGHRS and CDR2 YFSETQ. The CDR3 coding sequence is TGCGCCAGCAGCCCCCTCCAGCAGGTCTACGAGCAGTACTTC. It codes for CASSPLQQVYEQYF.

V usage is TRBV10-3 and J usage is TRBJ1-2; no clear D gene. The CDR3 covers 13 residues. The germline V gene has CDR1 ENHRY and CDR2 SYGVKD. V was clipped by 6 bases and J by 7 bases, with 15 bases between them. The CDR3 region is CAISDNTEIGYTF. The CDR3 bases are TGTGCCATCAGCGATAACACGGAGATTGGCTACACCTTC.

The CDR3 is CASSLKTSGRSYEQYF. The DNA of the CDR3 is TGTGCCAGCAGCCTAAAGACTAGCGGGAGGTCCTACGAGCAGTACTTC. V is TRBV7-9 and J is TRBJ2-7; 13 bases agree with TRBD2. The CDR3 length is 16 residues. Germline V gene lookup returns CDR1 SEHNR and CDR2 FQNEAQ (reference sequence). The junction had 5 bases not matched to a gene; V was cut back by 5 bases and J by 1 base.

For the CDR3, the DNA is TGCGCCAGCAGCTTGGAGACAGACTATGGCTACACCTTC. It is translated as CASSLETDYGYTF. The chain is built from TRBV5-1 and TRBJ1-2; D possibly corresponds to TRBD1 (5 bases). V was cut by 0 bases and J by 3 bases, with 6 bases left in between. Looked up from germline, CDR1 is SGHRS and CDR2 is YFSETQ. This CDR3 has 13 residues. Together with reference TRBV5-1 and TRBJ1-2, the CDR3 gives the full variable domain: KAGVTQTPRYLIKTRGQQVTLSCSPISGHRSVSWYQQTPGQGLQFLFEYFSETQRNKGNFPGRFSGRQFSNSRSEMNVSTLELGDSALYLCASSLETDYGYTFGSGTRLTVV.

This clone has a handful of counts. The sample has other DNA sequences that encode this CDR3 too. The chain combines TRBV15 with TRBJ2-5; D gene ambiguous. CDR1 and CDR2 from the germline V gene are LNHNV and YYDKDF (reference sequence). V lost 1 base and J 3 bases, leaving 3 bases between the germline ends. The CDR3 contains 12 residues. The DNA of the CDR3 is TGTGCCACCAGCAGAGGGAAAGAGACCCAGTACTTC. Protein product: CATSRGKETQYF.

The chain recombines TRBV7-6 with TRBJ2-5; 8 nucleotides align to TRBD2. The CDR3 sequence is 16 residues long. Germline V gene sequence: CDR1 SGHVS, CDR2 FNYEAQ. V lost 3 bases to trimming and J lost 5 bases; unmatched junction nucleotides: 11. CDR3: CASSLMAGGLRETQYF. The DNA for the CDR3 is TGTGCCAGCAGCTTGATGGCGGGGGGCCTGAGGGAGACCCAGTACTTC.

The rearrangement joins TRBV6-5 to TRBJ2-2; 8 bases map to TRBD1. Germline CDR1 reads MNHEY; CDR2 reads SVGAGI. The CDR3 sequence is 15 residues long. Trimming removed 6 bases from V and 0 bases from J; junction bases left unmatched: 3. The CDR3 sequence: CASRRQGSNTGELFF. The CDR3 region has the DNA TGTGCCAGCAGACGACAGGGGTCGAACACCGGGGAGCTGTTTTTT.